The subject of this entry is one T cell receptor beta chain. Its binding antigen is unknown. Base qualities were left out, and no much larger clone turns up one base away. Library prep was done by the immunoSEQ multiplex PCR assay. As stored in TCRdb, this immuneACCESS dataset retains in-frame rearrangements with V and J assigned. A fraction of the clones does not appear; measured against another copy, unresolved V genes explain less than half of the discrepancy, and the remainder lacks a known reason. The sample includes 150,000 to 200,000 clones, with 75% to 95% observed a single time. The top ten clones comprise just over 2% of the sample. The data are from a study of control samples from healthy donors and cancer patients (dated by TCRdb to the early 2020s). Including cysteine and phenylalanine, the CDR3 has 17 amino acids. Only the CDR3 portion is preserved as DNA: 51 bases, with reading frame beginning at the first base. According to the germline V gene (reference sequence), CDR1 reads LGHDT and CDR2 reads YNNKEL. The junction shows trimming of 0 bases on V and 3 bases on J, plus 18 bases between the germline ends.

Input material: blood. The rearranged segments are TRBV3-1 (or the pseudogene TRBV3-2) and TRBJ2-7, and possibly TRBD1, on 6 matching bases. The TCR comes from a middle-aged woman in good health. This receptor has the CDR3 CASSQDLEGEKFYEQYF. The DNA sequence follows: TGTGCCAGCAGCCAAGATCTTGAGGGGGAGAAGTTCTACGAGCAGTACTTC.